This T cell receptor beta chain is drawn from a study of T cells in Graves' hyperthyroidism and ophthalmopathy. Researchers amplified the TCR beta CDR3 regions from RNA transcripts. The TCR CDR3 first-round RT-PCR relied on the HTBI primer set. TCRdb redid the calling of the multiplex PCR reads with MiXCR, one entry per CDR3 protein. Found here are hundreds of thousands of distinct CDR3 sequences, around a quarter of them singletons; the top ten hold approximately 10%. Each person with ophthalmopathy scored at least 3 on the Clinical Activity Score, reached NOSPECS grade 4 or higher, and had been ill under 3 months. This clonotype showed up many times. Germline values: CDR1 MNHNS, CDR2 SASEGT. This CDR3 spans 14 amino acids. V lost 6 bases to trimming and J lost 4 bases, with 13 bases between them.

The material sequenced was blood. The sequence derives from a woman in her 30s with Graves' ophthalmopathy. This chain links TRBV6-1 with TRBJ1-3, with a tentative D call TRBD1 (5 bases). This CDR3 is CASSPPGHGNTIYF. In DNA form, the CDR3 reads TGTGCCAGCAGCCCCCCGGGGCACGGAAACACCATATATTTT.